The 27 T cell receptor beta chains below come from one sample, sequenced in a study of OX40 agonist ivuxolimab in advanced cancers. TCRdb keeps only in-frame clones here, not all; method: immunoSEQ multiplex PCR. The sample comprises about 96,000 clones, about four fifths of which are singletons, and roughly 6% rests with the top ten. Specimen: CD4+ or CD8+ T cells sorted from blood, collected in a trial of the OX40 agonist ivuxolimab. These receptors originate from an adult with an advanced solid tumor such as melanoma, head and neck, liver or kidney cancer.

A word on this clone: The sample has other DNA sequences that encode this CDR3 too. The chain links TRBV6-5 to TRBJ1-5, with D possibly TRBD1 on 6 matching bases. V lost 6 bases and J 6 bases, leaving 15 bases between the germline ends. The germline CDR1 and CDR2 sequences are MNHEY and SVGAGI. The CDR3 is 14 amino acids. CDR3 protein: CASSDRGGSQPQHF. DNA for the CDR3: TGTGCCAGCAGCGACCGGGGGGGCAGTCAGCCCCAGCATTTT.

The rearrangement joins TRBV10-3 to TRBJ2-7; D ambiguous. Germline loops: CDR1 ENHRY, CDR2 SYGVKD. V was clipped by 5 bases and J by 6 bases, with 11 bases between them. The CDR3 covers 12 residues. CDR3 DNA: TGTGCCATCAGTTCAGGTATCGGCGAGCAGTACTTC. Residues: CAISSGIGEQYF.

The chain employs TRBV6-1 and TRBJ2-7; possibly TRBD2 for D (7 bases). The germline V gene encodes CDR1 MNHNS and CDR2 SASEGT. The ends were cut back, 3 bases at V and 7 bases at J, with 13 bases in the middle. The CDR3 length is 13 residues. CDR3 DNA sequence: TGTGCCAGCAGTGAGGCTAGGGGGGGGGAGCAGTACTTC. Encoded protein: CASSEARGGEQYF.

As concerns this clone: Other DNA sequences within the sample encode an identical CDR3. This rearrangement joins TRBV7-2 to TRBJ2-3; D unclear. Trimming left V 4 bases short and J 6 bases short, with 5 bases between. Germline V gene data show CDR1 as SGHTA and CDR2 as FQGNSA. The CDR3 consists of 11 residues. The CDR3 is CASSSTDTQYF. CDR3 bases: TGTGCCAGCAGCTCAACCGATACGCAGTATTTT.

CDR3: CASPGPMGNQETQYF. The CDR3 nucleotides are TGTGCCAGTCCAGGTCCCATGGGTAACCAAGAGACCCAGTACTTC. The rearrangement links TRBV7-2 to TRBJ2-5; D unresolved. Germline V lookup: CDR1 SGHTA, CDR2 FQGNSA. Between the trimmed V and J ends, which lost 9 bases and 0 bases, there was a span of 17 bases. The CDR3 runs to 15 residues.

This sequence joins TRBV2 and TRBJ2-5, with 11 nucleotides matching TRBD1. The V gene end was trimmed by 4 bases and the J gene end by 4 bases; junction bases not matched to a gene: 5. From germline, CDR1 is SNHLY and CDR2 FYNNEI. The length of the CDR3 is 15 residues. CDR3 protein: CASSARTGGGETQYF. CDR3 DNA: TGTGCCAGCAGTGCCAGGACAGGGGGCGGAGAGACCCAGTACTTC.

The chain recombines TRBV19 with TRBJ1-2, with D maybe TRBD1 (5 bases). Trimming took off 6 bases at V and 0 bases at J, with 8 bases between the two ends. Germline V CDR1 and CDR2: LNHDA, SQIVND (reference sequence). This CDR3 has 13 residues. This CDR3 is CASRQESNYGYTF. CDR3 nucleotide sequence: TGTGCCAGTAGACAGGAGTCTAACTATGGCTACACCTTC.

The chain recombines TRBV28 with TRBJ2-7; 7 positions agree with TRBD1. The CDR3 has 14 residues. V lost 6 bases and J lost 2; bases outside the gene matches: 7. CDR1 and CDR2 from the germline V gene are MDHEN and SYDVKM. For the CDR3, the DNA is TGTGCCAGCAGCCCGAGGGACAGAGCCTACGAGCAGTACTTC. It translates to CASSPRDRAYEQYF. The full variable domain, in which reference TRBV28 and TRBJ2-7 provide the parts outside the CDR3, is DVKVTQSSRYLVKRTGEKVFLECVQDMDHENMFWYRQDPGLGLRLIYFSYDVKMKEKGDIPEGYSVSREKKERFSLILESASTNQTSMYLCASSPRDRAYEQYFGPGTRLTVT.

This clone has more than one count but fewer than ten. V is TRBV6-1 and J is TRBJ2-7, with D perhaps matching TRBD1 (5 bases). The CDR3 runs 14 residues. V dropped 2 bases and J dropped 3 bases, with 11 bases sitting between them. Germline assignment: CDR1 MNHNS and CDR2 SASEGT. CDR3 sequence (DNA): TGTGCCAGCAGTGAAAGTCAGGGCCTCTACGAGCAGTACTTC. It is translated as CASSESQGLYEQYF.

The chain has TRBV6-1 and TRBJ2-1; D gene ambiguous. V lost 3 bases and J 12 bases, leaving 24 bases between the germline ends. Germline loops: CDR1 MNHNS, CDR2 SASEGT. CDR3 length: 16 amino acids. The CDR3, as DNA: TGTGCCAGCAGTGAGTCTAGGAGTAACTGGGTTACTGTGCAGTTCTTC. Protein sequence: CASSESRSNWVTVQFF.

As for this clone: Mismatch with germline at one junction end may stem from a read error. V usage is TRBV2 and J usage is TRBJ2-6, with D unresolved. CDR1 is SNHLY and CDR2 is FYNNEI in the germline V gene. CDR3 length: 14 amino acids. The CDR3 coding sequence is TGTGCCAGCTGTCCCGACTCTAGGGCCAACGTCCTGACTTTC. It yields the protein CASCPDSRANVLTF.

The chain links TRBV29-1 to TRBJ1-2; tentative D call: TRBD1 (5 bases). Trimming took 4 bases from V and 6 from J, leaving 12 bases between them. Per germline, CDR1 SQVTM and CDR2 ANQGSEA. The CDR3 length is 12 residues. CDR3 protein: CSVVSGVDGYTF. CDR3 DNA: TGCAGCGTTGTTTCGGGGGTGGATGGCTACACCTTC.

This clone was detected a few times. The rearrangement uses TRBV5-4 and TRBJ2-4; D might be TRBD1 (5 bases). Germline V CDR1 and CDR2: SGHNT, YYREEE (reference sequence). The CDR3 spans 14 residues. V lost 4 bases to trimming and J lost 5 bases, with 13 bases between them. The CDR3 coding sequence is TGTGCCAGCAGCCTAGGGGTTAGCCAAAACATTCAGTACTTC. It translates to CASSLGVSQNIQYF.

The chain employs TRBV6-5 and TRBJ2-7, with 8 bases that match TRBD1. The CDR3 runs to 13 residues. Trimming took 5 bases from V and 1 from J; bases not matched to a gene: 1. Germline V CDR1 and CDR2: MNHEY, SVGAGI. CDR3 in amino acids: CASSRTGSYEQYF. The CDR3 DNA follows: TGTGCCAGCAGTAGGACAGGGTCCTACGAGCAGTACTTC.

The V gene is TRBV6-1, the J gene TRBJ2-6; a possible D gene is TRBD2 (6 bases). The CDR3 covers 15 residues. V lost 3 bases to trimming and J lost 2 bases, with 8 bases between them. Germline CDR1 reads MNHNS; CDR2 reads SASEGT. The CDR3 region has the DNA TGTGCCAGCAGTGACGGGGGAGCTGGGGCCAACGTCCTGACTTTC. The encoded protein is CASSDGGAGANVLTF.

The chain combines TRBV5-6 with TRBJ2-3; 11 positions match TRBD2. J gave up 2 bases and V 4 bases, and 6 bases lay outside the gene matches. In germline, CDR1 is SGHDT, CDR2 YYEEEE. The CDR3 consists of 16 residues. The CDR3 sequence is CASSLGLAGATDTQYF. The CDR3, as DNA: TGTGCCAGCAGCCTAGGACTAGCGGGCGCCACAGATACGCAGTATTTT.

On this clone: One end of the junction fails to match germline, which may point to a read error. The chain recombines TRBV5-1 with TRBJ2-7, with D tentatively TRBD1 or TRBD2 (5 bases each). CDR1 SGHRS and CDR2 YFSETQ come from the germline V gene. This CDR3 region has 14 residues. CDR3 sequence (DNA): TGTGCCAGCAGCCCAGCAGGGACCTCCTACGAGCAGTACTTC. It encodes CASSPAGTSYEQYF.

The J gene is TRBJ1-4, the V gene TRBV5-1, with D tentatively TRBD1 (5 bases). This CDR3 region has 16 residues. The V gene's germline CDR1 is SGHRS and CDR2 YFSETQ. V was pared by 4 bases and J by 4 bases, with 17 bases between. The CDR3 reads CASSPQPGIFNEKLFF. The CDR3 DNA is TGCGCCAGCAGCCCACAACCAGGGATATTTAATGAAAAACTGTTTTTT.

This clone was picked up a small number of times. The chain is built from TRBV6-1 and TRBJ1-3; D unclear. Per germline, CDR1 MNHNS and CDR2 SASEGT. Trimming pared 2 bases from V and 2 bases from J, leaving 10 bases between. CDR3 length: 15 residues. Here the CDR3 reads CASSELREAGNTIYF. The CDR3 DNA is TGTGCCAGCAGTGAACTCCGGGAGGCTGGAAACACCATATATTTT.

The chain joins TRBV5-1 to TRBJ2-5, with unresolved D. The CDR3 is 11 amino acids. CDR1 SGHRS and CDR2 YFSETQ come from the germline V gene. V was trimmed by 4 bases and J by 3 bases, leaving 4 bases between them. CDR3 in amino acids: CASSLKETQYF. For the CDR3, the DNA is TGCGCCAGCAGCCTTAAAGAGACCCAGTACTTC.

The rearrangement joins TRBV5-4 to TRBJ2-7, with TRBD2 matching over 8 bases. J lost 0 bases, V lost 7 bases, and 12 bases had no gene match. Germline V gene lookup returns CDR1 SGHNT and CDR2 YYREEE (reference sequence). The CDR3 length is 16 residues. CDR3 nucleotide sequence: TGTGCCAGCCGTTTGGCCGGGGGGGTAAGCTCCTACGAGCAGTACTTC. This encodes CASRLAGGVSSYEQYF. Full variable domain (missing parts from reference TRBV5-4 and TRBJ2-7): ETGVTQSPTHLIKTRGQQVTLRCSSQSGHNTVSWYQQALGQGPQFIFQYYREEENGRGNFPPRFSGLQFPNYSSELNVNALELDDSALYLCASRLAGGVSSYEQYFGPGTRLTVT.

The V and J genes are TRBV4-1 and TRBJ2-7; tentatively, D is TRBD1 or TRBD2 (5 bases each). The V and J ends lost 4 bases and 2 bases respectively, with 12 bases between them. Germline-derived CDR1 and CDR2 are MGHRA and YSYEKL. The CDR3 has 14 amino acids. Written as DNA, the CDR3 is TGCGCCAGCAGCCCGGGGACGGAACCCTACGAGCAGTACTTC. Translating it yields CASSPGTEPYEQYF.

The chain couples TRBV5-1 to TRBJ2-6; D remains unclear. Trimming took 2 bases from V and 2 from J, leaving 8 bases between them. The CDR3 totals 15 residues. Germline V gene sequence: CDR1 SGHRS, CDR2 YFSETQ. The CDR3 region is CASSFDRPGANVLTF. CDR3 bases: TGCGCCAGCAGCTTTGACCGACCTGGGGCCAACGTCCTGACTTTC. Based on the CDR3 plus reference TRBV5-1 and TRBJ2-6, the full variable domain is KAGVTQTPRYLIKTRGQQVTLSCSPISGHRSVSWYQQTPGQGLQFLFEYFSETQRNKGNFPGRFSGRQFSNSRSEMNVSTLELGDSALYLCASSFDRPGANVLTFGAGSRLTVL.

This clone was seen a few times. This rearrangement joins TRBV6-4 to TRBJ1-2, with 7 bases that match TRBD1. V gave up 5 bases and J gave up 8 bases; unmatched junction bases: 8. CDR1 is MRHNA and CDR2 is SNTAGT in the germline V gene. This CDR3 region has 13 residues. The CDR3 reads CASSPLTGVGYTF. The CDR3 DNA sequence: TGTGCCAGCAGTCCCCTTACAGGGGTCGGCTACACCTTC.

The gene calls are TRBV7-2 and TRBJ2-1; 11 bases agree with TRBD2. The ends lost 0 bases at V and 0 bases at J; junction bases unmatched: 4. Germline CDR1 SGHTA, CDR2 FQGNSA. The CDR3 totals 18 residues. CDR3 in amino acids: CASSLARLAGLSYNEQFF. The CDR3, as DNA: TGTGCCAGCAGCTTAGCGCGACTAGCGGGACTCTCCTACAATGAGCAGTTCTTC.

This clone was seen only once. This chain uses TRBV5-1 with TRBJ2-2, with D unresolved. Per germline, CDR1 SGHRS and CDR2 YFSETQ. The V gene lost 1 base and the J gene lost 8 bases, with 6 bases spanning the gap. There are 12 residues in the CDR3. The CDR3 nucleotides read TGCGCCAGCAGCTTGAGTAAAGGGGAGCTGTTTTTT. Translated, it gives CASSLSKGELFF. The variable domain in full, completed from reference TRBV5-1 and TRBJ2-2, reads KAGVTQTPRYLIKTRGQQVTLSCSPISGHRSVSWYQQTPGQGLQFLFEYFSETQRNKGNFPGRFSGRQFSNSRSEMNVSTLELGDSALYLCASSLSKGELFFGEGSRLTVL.

The chain recombines TRBV6-5 with TRBJ2-5; no reliable D call. The CDR3 contains 13 residues. The germline V gene has CDR1 MNHEY and CDR2 SVGAGI. V was shortened by 6 bases and J by 4 bases, with 12 bases between the two germline ends. The CDR3 loop reads CASSPLTGETQYF. The CDR3 nucleotides read TGTGCCAGCAGCCCCTTAACCGGAGAGACCCAGTACTTC.